These T cell receptor beta chains were read from a single sample in a study of low-dose radiotherapy and immunotherapy resistance in tumors. In TCRdb, the reads were re-called with MiXCR into one record per CDR3 protein. The sample yields more than 50,000 distinct CDR3 sequences, more than 20% seen once. This sample comprised PBMCs, obtained before treatment. The receptors here all came from a male donor with rectosigmoid adenocarcinoma. Each CDR3 is given without its conserved first and last residue. D genes are given only for firm matches.

j_gene: TRBJ2-5; d_gene: -; v_gene: TRBV4-2; CDR3aa: ASSQDEFETQY
j_gene: TRBJ1-1; d_gene: -; v_gene: TRBV30; CDR3aa: AWKRFTEAF
j_gene: TRBJ1-1; d_gene: -; v_gene: TRBV12-3/TRBV12-4; CDR3aa: ASSPSFTEAF
j_gene: TRBJ2-1; d_gene: TRBD2; v_gene: TRBV19; CDR3aa: ASSLAGAGNEQF
j_gene: TRBJ1-1; d_gene: -; v_gene: TRBV20-1; CDR3aa: SARDEGRGTEAF
j_gene: TRBJ2-7; d_gene: TRBD2; v_gene: TRBV5-1; CDR3aa: ASSPGTSAYEQY
j_gene: TRBJ2-2; d_gene: -; v_gene: TRBV5-4; CDR3aa: ASSFSLAQNTGELF
j_gene: TRBJ1-4; d_gene: -; v_gene: TRBV10-3; CDR3aa: AISRLENEKLF
j_gene: TRBJ2-1; d_gene: TRBD1; v_gene: TRBV15; CDR3aa: ATSRERTGGQQF
j_gene: TRBJ1-6; d_gene: -; v_gene: TRBV5-1; CDR3aa: ASSLNRANSPLH
j_gene: TRBJ1-1; d_gene: -; v_gene: TRBV6-2/TRBV6-3; CDR3aa: ASSFGAVTEAF
j_gene: TRBJ2-1; d_gene: -; v_gene: TRBV6-2/TRBV6-3; CDR3aa: ASSPRPSSSYNEQF
j_gene: TRBJ2-1; d_gene: -; v_gene: TRBV29-1; CDR3aa: SALGFSNEQF
j_gene: TRBJ1-6; d_gene: -; v_gene: TRBV15; CDR3aa: ATSIAGADNSPLH